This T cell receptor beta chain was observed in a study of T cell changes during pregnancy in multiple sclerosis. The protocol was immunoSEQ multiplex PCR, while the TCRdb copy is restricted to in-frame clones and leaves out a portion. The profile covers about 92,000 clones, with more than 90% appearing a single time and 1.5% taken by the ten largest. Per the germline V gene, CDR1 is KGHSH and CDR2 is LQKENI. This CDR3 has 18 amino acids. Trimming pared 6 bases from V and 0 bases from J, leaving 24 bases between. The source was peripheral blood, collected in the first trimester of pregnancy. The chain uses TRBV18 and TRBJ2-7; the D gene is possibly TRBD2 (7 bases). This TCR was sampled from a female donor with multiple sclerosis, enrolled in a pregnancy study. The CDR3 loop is CASSPLGAGARRSYEQYF. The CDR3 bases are TGTGCCAGCTCCCCCCTGGGGGCGGGAGCCCGCCGCTCCTACGAGCAGTACTTC.